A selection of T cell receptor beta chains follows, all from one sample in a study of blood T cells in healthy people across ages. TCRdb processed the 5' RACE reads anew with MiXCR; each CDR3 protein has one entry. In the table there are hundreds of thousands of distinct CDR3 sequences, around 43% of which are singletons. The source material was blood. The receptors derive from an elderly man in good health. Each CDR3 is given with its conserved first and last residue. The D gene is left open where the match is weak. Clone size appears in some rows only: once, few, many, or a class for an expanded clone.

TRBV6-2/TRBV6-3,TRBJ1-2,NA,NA,CASSRTVNYGYTF,TGTGCCAGCAGTAGGACAGTTAACTATGGCTACACCTTC
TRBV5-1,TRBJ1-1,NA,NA,CASSPGNPGTEAFF,TGCGCCAGCAGCCCTGGGAACCCGGGTACTGAAGCTTTCTTT
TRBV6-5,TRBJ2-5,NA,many,CAVGGRRETQYF,TGTGCAGTGGGTGGGCGCAGAGAGACCCAGTACTTC
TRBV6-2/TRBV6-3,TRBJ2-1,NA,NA,CASRMTNTEYNEQFF,TGTGCCAGCAGGATGACTAACACCGAATACAATGAGCAGTTCTTC
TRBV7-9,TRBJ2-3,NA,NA,CASSLMLSSTDMRYF,TGTGCCAGCAGCTTAATGTTATCTAGCACAGATATGCGGTATTTT
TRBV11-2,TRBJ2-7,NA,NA,CASSLGTGPHYEQYF,TGTGCCAGCAGCTTGGGAACGGGACCGCACTACGAGCAGTACTTC
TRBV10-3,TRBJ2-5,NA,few,CAISESTGRETQYF,TGTGCCATCAGTGAGTCGACGGGTCGGGAGACCCAGTACTTC
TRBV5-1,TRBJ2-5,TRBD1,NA,CASRRPGTDEETQYF,TGCGCCAGCAGACGACCCGGGACAGATGAAGAAACCCAGTACTTC
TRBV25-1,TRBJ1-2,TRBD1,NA,CASSGTGHGYTF,TGTGCCAGCAGTGGGACAGGACATGGCTACACCTTC
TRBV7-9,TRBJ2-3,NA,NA,CASSLDHVGDTQYF,TGTGCCAGCAGCTTAGATCATGTAGGGGATACGCAGTATTTT
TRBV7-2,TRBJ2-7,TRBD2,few,CASSQIPSGGAYEQYF,TGTGCCAGCAGCCAAATCCCTAGCGGGGGGGCCTACGAGCAGTACTTC
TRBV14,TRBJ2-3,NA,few,CASSQPTPDTQYF,TGTGCCAGCAGCCAACCAACACCGGATACGCAGTATTTT
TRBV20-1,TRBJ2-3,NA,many,CSANPLGTGWGTDTQYF,TGCAGTGCTAACCCCTTGGGTACAGGGTGGGGCACAGATACGCAGTATTTT
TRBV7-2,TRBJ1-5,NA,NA,CASSLDTANQPQHF,TGTGCCAGCAGCTTAGACACCGCTAATCAGCCCCAGCATTTT
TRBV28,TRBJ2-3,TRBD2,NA,CASSPGTSSSDTQYF,TGTGCCAGCAGTCCCGGGACTAGTAGTTCAGATACGCAGTATTTT
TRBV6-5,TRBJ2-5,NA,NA,CASSPSEDRETQYF,TGTGCCAGCAGTCCCTCTGAAGACCGGGAGACCCAGTACTTC
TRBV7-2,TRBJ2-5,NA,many,CASSRGDSYQETQYF,TGTGCCAGCAGCAGGGGGGACAGTTACCAAGAGACCCAGTACTTC
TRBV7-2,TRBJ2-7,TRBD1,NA,CASSLAGQGRSEQYF,TGTGCCAGCAGCTTAGCGGGACAGGGACGGTCTGAGCAGTACTTC
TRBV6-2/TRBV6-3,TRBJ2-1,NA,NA,CASTSRRTEQFF,TGTGCCAGCACCTCGCGGAGGACTGAGCAGTTCTTC
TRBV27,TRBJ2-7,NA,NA,CASSFWDGEQYF,TGTGCCAGCAGTTTTTGGGACGGGGAGCAGTACTTC
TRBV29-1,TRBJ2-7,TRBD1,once,CSVEDWGQGEGTPSYEQYF,TGCAGCGTTGAAGACTGGGGACAGGGGGAAGGGACTCCATCCTACGAGCAGTACTTC
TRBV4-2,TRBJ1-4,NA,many,CASSQDKRPPKGEKLFF,TGTGCCAGCAGCCAAGATAAACGGCCTCCCAAGGGAGAAAAACTGTTTTTT
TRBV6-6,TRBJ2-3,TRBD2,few,CARRLAGRTDTQYF,TGTGCCAGGCGACTAGCGGGACGGACAGATACGCAGTATTTT
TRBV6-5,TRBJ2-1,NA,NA,CACNSPQGRGQFF,TGTGCCTGCAATAGCCCACAGGGGAGGGGGCAGTTCTTC
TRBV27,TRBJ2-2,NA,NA,CASSRGNSFTGELFF,TGTGCCAGCAGTCGTGGTAATTCCTTCACCGGGGAGCTGTTTTTT
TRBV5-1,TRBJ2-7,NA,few,CASSLSGNYEQYF,TGCGCCAGCAGCTTATCGGGAAACTACGAGCAGTACTTC
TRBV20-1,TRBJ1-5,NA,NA,CSARVPGRRDQPQHF,TGCAGTGCTAGAGTCCCCGGGAGGAGGGATCAGCCCCAGCATTTT
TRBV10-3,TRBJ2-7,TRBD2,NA,CAIRPSGEAYEQYF,TGTGCCATCAGGCCTAGCGGGGAGGCCTACGAGCAGTACTTC
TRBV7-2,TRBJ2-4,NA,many,CASSLEAVINIQYF,TGTGCCAGCAGCTTAGAGGCCGTGATAAACATTCAGTACTTC
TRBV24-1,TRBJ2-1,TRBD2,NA,CATSLAGGSYNEQFF,TGTGCCACCAGTCTAGCGGGAGGGTCTTACAATGAGCAGTTCTTC